This TCR beta chain derives from a study of glioma-infiltrating T cells (dated by TCRdb to the mid-2010s). Context from the whole study: Glioma tissue, non-neoplastic brain tissue and matched peripheral blood mononuclear cells were used as sources from which TCR alpha- and beta-chain repertoires were sequenced. The paired cohort was made up of three low-grade glioma patients, several primary glioblastoma patients and three non-glioma patients who contributed non-neoplastic brain tissue. To measure how far tissue and blood T-cell populations diverged, each tissue-infiltrating repertoire was compared against the peripheral blood repertoire of the same patient. What the authors observed across the whole study: VJ-independent divergence between tissue and blood was found to be below expectation in non-neoplastic patients but above expectation in all gliomas, particularly low-grade gliomas. Only a very small number of CDR3 sequences turned up in both tissue and blood, a result put down to high CDR3 diversity combined with limited sampling. Group comparisons were based on small numbers of patients: three non-neoplastic, three low-grade glioma and 7 to 9 glioblastoma patients.

TCR alpha and beta CDR3 regions were amplified with the iRepertoire nested amplicon-rescue multiplex PCR (arm-PCR) platform from RNA. For one-step reverse transcription and amplification, 100-400 ng of tissue mRNA or PBMC total RNA was used as input. After bead purification, a secondary multiplex PCR added Illumina adapters, and libraries were gel-purified between 200 and 400 bp. Internal 6-nucleotide barcodes were carried by the libraries and were used for demultiplexing. Sequencing of the libraries was done on an Illumina MiSeq using 2x220 or 2x250 nucleotide paired-end reads. The authors' pipeline ran thus. Paired reads were merged using FLASH 1.2.11 and aligned with BWA-MEM to the GRCh37 human genome, and TRA and TRB reads were then extracted. An IMGT-derived reference of cassette sequences and CDR3 motifs, with pseudogenes included, was used for V and J assignment. Reads were translated in three frames, and productive CDR3s were defined as those with a C...FGXG motif and no stop codons. Unique combinations of V-J cassette pair and CDR3 amino acid sequence were defined as clonotypes. Hamming distance filtering was applied to reads, with thresholds set by the sequence error rate of each sample in mapped regions. The public reads were run again by TCRdb, first through fastp at Q25 and then through MiXCR, and only productive beta chains were kept. Duplicate CDR3 protein sequences are folded into a single record with the most common DNA and genes. What appears here as the V and J calls and clone size reflects TCRdb's work, not the paper's. The sample table lists about 99,000 distinct CDR3 sequences, less than 30% of them with a count of one. Of the sample, approximately 46% falls within the top ten clones.

Regarding this clonotype: Its antigen is not yet known. One base away there is no much larger clone; base qualities are not given.

This sequence originates from a human donor with low-grade glioma or glioblastoma, undergoing nonglioma brain surgery, or in good health (not recorded which). The sample consisted of glioma tissue, nonneoplastic brain tissue, or PBMCs (not recorded which).

This receptor carries the CDR3 CATSDSDRVETQYF. In nucleotides, the sequence is TGTGCCACCAGTGATTCCGACCGTGTGGAGACCCAGTACTTC. The chain was built from TRBV24-1 and TRBJ2-5; the D gene assignment is ambiguous. The CDR1 and CDR2 encoded by the germline V gene are KGHDR and SFDVKD. The CDR3 sequence holds 14 residues, the cysteine and phenylalanine included. Only CDR3 DNA is held: 42 bases, read in frame from base 1. V is reduced by 2 bases and J by 5 bases, leaving a spacing of 11 bases between them.